The T cell receptor beta chain under discussion was sequenced for a study of blood T cell repertoires in COVID-19. In the study overall: Samples of COVID-19 (acute and convalescent) were obtained from the United States, Italy and Spain. From T cells, B-cell-depleted T cells, or PBMCs came the material, which was cDNA or gDNA.

Study processing details: Reference gene primer amplification in the assay estimated nucleated cell counts. The data were produced by immunoSEQ multiplex PCR, yet TCRdb's version contains in-frame clones alone and is incomplete. V and J calls and clone size are those listed in that table; D and trimming were worked out from the DNA. The data show about 190,000 clones, about 86% seen once. The CDR3 contains 16 residues. The V and J ends lost 5 bases and 5 bases, in that order; junction bases with no gene match: 6. The J gene is TRBJ2-2, the V gene TRBV23-1; 12 bases line up with TRBD2. TRBV23-1 is annotated as an ORF whose role is uncertain. The sequenced sample consisted of peripheral blood. This sequence was found in a woman aged 18-30 years who had recovered from COVID-19. The CDR3 is CASSITSGRPTGELFF. DNA for the CDR3: TGCGCCAGCAGTATTACTAGCGGGAGGCCAACCGGGGAGCTGTTTTTT.